This is a list of T cell receptor beta chains from one sample in a study of blood T cell repertoires in COVID-19. The table came from immunoSEQ multiplex PCR; TCRdb's copy has only in-frame clones and leaves some out. The sample holds 250,000 to 400,000 clones; approximately 89% are singletons and the top ten take 5.3%. Sequencing was done on a sample of PBMCs or T cells enriched from blood (not recorded which). Source of these receptors: a woman aged 25 to 39 who had recovered from COVID-19. Both conserved end residues are part of each CDR3. The D gene is left open where the match is weak. The size of a clone is reported for some rows only, either as once, few or many, or as a class for expanded clones.

size	J	V	D	DNA	CDR3
once	TRBJ1-4	TRBV10-2	TRBD1	TGCGCCAGCAGTGACCCGGGACAGGGTCATGAAAAACTGTTTTTT	CASSDPGQGHEKLFF
.	TRBJ1-1	TRBV29-1	.	TGCAGCGTTCTAAGGGCAGGGGAAGGGACTGAAGCTTTCTTT	CSVLRAGEGTEAFF
.	TRBJ1-1	TRBV6-5	.	TGTGCCAGCAGTTACTCGGGGGGGCTGGCTGAAGCTTTCTTT	CASSYSGGLAEAFF
many	TRBJ1-3	TRBV5-1	.	TGCGCCAGCAGCGTCGGACAGGGAAACACCATATATTTT	CASSVGQGNTIYF
.	TRBJ2-6	TRBV7-9	TRBD1	TGTGCCAGCAGCTTACTCGATCCGACAGGGGGCTCTGGGGCCAACGTCCTGACTTTC	CASSLLDPTGGSGANVLTF
.	TRBJ2-3	TRBV5-4	TRBD1	TGTGCCAGCAGCCCCAATAGACCGACAGGGGGCGCGACAGATACGCAGTATTTT	CASSPNRPTGGATDTQYF
.	TRBJ2-1	TRBV7-9	.	TGTGCCAGCAGCTTAGATGGGGGAGGCGTCCACAATGAGCAGTTCTTC	CASSLDGGGVHNEQFF
.	TRBJ1-2	TRBV2	TRBD1	TGTGCCAGCAGTGCCGGGACAGGGGCCTATGGCTACACCTTC	CASSAGTGAYGYTF
once	TRBJ2-2	TRBV18	.	TGTGCCAGCTCACCACGTAAAGGGGTGAACACCGGGGAGCTGTTTTTT	CASSPRKGVNTGELFF
.	TRBJ2-1	TRBV28	.	TGTGCCACAGGCCCTTACAATGAGCAGTTCTTC	CATGPYNEQFF
.	TRBJ1-2	TRBV6-2/TRBV6-3	.	TGTGCCAGCAGCCTGGGCCTTAACTATGGCTACACCTTC	CASSLGLNYGYTF
.	TRBJ1-4	TRBV5-5	.	TGTGCCAGCAGCTCCCAGTGGGGGGATGAAAAACTGTTTTTT	CASSSQWGDEKLFF
.	TRBJ2-3	TRBV7-2	.	TGTGCCAGCAGCCGCCAGTCAGATAGCACAGATACGCAGTATTTT	CASSRQSDSTDTQYF
.	TRBJ2-1	TRBV19	.	TGTGCCAGTAGTATAGCCTTGGGGGCTGTGGCTGGTGAGCAGTTCTTC	CASSIALGAVAGEQFF
.	TRBJ1-6	TRBV5-6	.	TGTGCCAGCAGCTTGGGGACAAATAATTCACCCCTCCACTTT	CASSLGTNNSPLHF
.	TRBJ1-2	TRBV28	TRBD1	TGTGCCAGCAGGAGTAAAGGGGGCGGGGATGGCTACACCTTC	CASRSKGGGDGYTF
.	TRBJ1-1	TRBV9	.	TGTGCCAGCAGCGTAGGGGGGGAATTCTACACTGAAGCTTTCTTT	CASSVGGEFYTEAFF
.	TRBJ2-7	TRBV3-1/TRBV3-2	.	TGTGCCAGCAGCCCCACCGGGAGCTACTCATACGAGCAGTACTTC	CASSPTGSYSYEQYF